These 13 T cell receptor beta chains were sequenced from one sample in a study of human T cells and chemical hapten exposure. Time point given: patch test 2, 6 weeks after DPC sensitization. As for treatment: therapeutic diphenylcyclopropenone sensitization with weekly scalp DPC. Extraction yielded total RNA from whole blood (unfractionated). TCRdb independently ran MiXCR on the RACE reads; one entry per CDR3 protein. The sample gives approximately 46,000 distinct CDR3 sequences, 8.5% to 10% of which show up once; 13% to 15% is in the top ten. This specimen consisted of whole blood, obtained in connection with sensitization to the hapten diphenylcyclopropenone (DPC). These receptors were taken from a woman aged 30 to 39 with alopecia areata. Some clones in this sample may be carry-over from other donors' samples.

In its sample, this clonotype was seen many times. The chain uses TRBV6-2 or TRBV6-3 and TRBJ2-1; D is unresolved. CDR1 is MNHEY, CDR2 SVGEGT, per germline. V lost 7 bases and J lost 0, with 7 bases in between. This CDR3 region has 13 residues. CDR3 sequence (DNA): TGTGCCAGCAAGCGTAGCTCCTACAATGAGCAGTTCTTC. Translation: CASKRSSYNEQFF.

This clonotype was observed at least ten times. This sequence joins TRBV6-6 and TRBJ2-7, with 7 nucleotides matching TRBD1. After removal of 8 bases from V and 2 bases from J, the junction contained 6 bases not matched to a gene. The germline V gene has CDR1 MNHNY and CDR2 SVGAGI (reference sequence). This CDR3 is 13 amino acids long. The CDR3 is CASSRDRAYEQYF. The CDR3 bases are TGTGCCAGCTCCCGGGACAGAGCCTACGAGCAGTACTTC.

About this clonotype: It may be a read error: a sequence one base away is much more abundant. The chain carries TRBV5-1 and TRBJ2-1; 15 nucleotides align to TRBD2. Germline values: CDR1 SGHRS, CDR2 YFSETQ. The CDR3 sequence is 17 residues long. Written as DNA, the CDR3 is TGCGCCAGCAGCTTAGGGACTAGCGGGGGGTTGAGGAATGAGCGGTTCTTC. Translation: CASSLGTSGGLRNERFF.

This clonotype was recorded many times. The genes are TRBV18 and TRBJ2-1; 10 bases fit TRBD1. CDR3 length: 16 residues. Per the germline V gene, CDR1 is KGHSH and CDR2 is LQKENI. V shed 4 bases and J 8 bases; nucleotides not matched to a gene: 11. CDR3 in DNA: TGTGCCAGCTCACTGCTACCGGGACAGGGGTTGCATGAGCAGTTCTTC. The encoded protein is CASSLLPGQGLHEQFF. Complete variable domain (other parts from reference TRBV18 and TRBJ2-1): NAGVMQNPRHLVRRRGQEARLRCSPMKGHSHVYWYRQLPEEGLKFMVYLQKENIIDESGMPKERFSAEFPKEGPSILRIQQVVRGDSAAYFCASSLLPGQGLHEQFFGPGTRLTVL.

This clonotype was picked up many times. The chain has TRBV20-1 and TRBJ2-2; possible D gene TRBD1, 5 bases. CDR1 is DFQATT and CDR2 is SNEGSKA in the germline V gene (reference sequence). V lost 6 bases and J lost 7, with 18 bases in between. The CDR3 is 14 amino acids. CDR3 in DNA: TGCAGTGCCCCCCTGCAGCAGGGCGGCGGGGAGCTGTTTTTT. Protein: CSAPLQQGGGELFF.

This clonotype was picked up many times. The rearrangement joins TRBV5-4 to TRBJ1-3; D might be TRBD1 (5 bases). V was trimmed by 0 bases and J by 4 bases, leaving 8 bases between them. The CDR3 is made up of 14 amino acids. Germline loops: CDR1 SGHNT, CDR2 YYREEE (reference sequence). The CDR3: CASSLAGMGNTIYF. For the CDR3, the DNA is TGTGCCAGCAGCTTGGCAGGGATGGGAAACACCATATATTTT. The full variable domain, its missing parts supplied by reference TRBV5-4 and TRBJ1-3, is ETGVTQSPTHLIKTRGQQVTLRCSSQSGHNTVSWYQQALGQGPQFIFQYYREEENGRGNFPPRFSGLQFPNYSSELNVNALELDDSALYLCASSLAGMGNTIYFGEGSWLTVV.

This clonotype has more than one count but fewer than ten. The CDR3 loop reads CSVEADGDYGYTF. The CDR3 DNA reads TGCAGCGTTGAGGCGGACGGGGACTATGGCTACACCTTC. The V call is TRBV29-1, the J call TRBJ1-2; D unresolved. CDR1 SQVTM and CDR2 ANQGSEA come from the germline V gene. This CDR3 is 13 amino acids long. V was cut by 3 bases and J by 3 bases, with 11 bases left in between.

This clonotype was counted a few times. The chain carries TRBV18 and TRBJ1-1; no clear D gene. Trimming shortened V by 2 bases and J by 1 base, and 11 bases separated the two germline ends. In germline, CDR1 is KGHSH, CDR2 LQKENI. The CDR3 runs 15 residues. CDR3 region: CASSPAIQTNTEAFF. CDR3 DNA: TGTGCCAGCTCACCAGCCATTCAGACGAACACTGAAGCTTTCTTT.

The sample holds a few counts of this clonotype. The CDR3, as DNA: TGTGCCAGCAGTTCCCTTTCAGGGGAGAGCTCCTACGAGCAGTACTTC. Protein product: CASSSLSGESSYEQYF. This chain uses TRBV28 with TRBJ2-7; tentatively, D is TRBD1 (6 bases). The V gene's germline CDR1 is MDHEN and CDR2 SYDVKM. The CDR3 sequence is 16 residues long. Trimming stripped 4 bases from V and 0 bases from J, with 16 bases between.

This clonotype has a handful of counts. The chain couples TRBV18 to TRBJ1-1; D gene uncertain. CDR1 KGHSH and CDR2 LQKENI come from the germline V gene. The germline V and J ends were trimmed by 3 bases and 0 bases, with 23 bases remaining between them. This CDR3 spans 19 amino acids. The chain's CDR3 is CASSPGLGRAGTVNTEAFF. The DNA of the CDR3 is TGTGCCAGCTCACCCGGATTAGGACGGGCAGGAACGGTGAACACTGAAGCTTTCTTT.

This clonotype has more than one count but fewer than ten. CDR3 DNA: TGCGCCAGCAGTGAGACCTCTAATCCGGGACTAGCCTACGAGCAGTACTTC. It yields the protein CASSETSNPGLAYEQYF. The chain joins TRBV10-2 to TRBJ2-7; 8 bases are a match to TRBD2. This CDR3 is 17 amino acids long. Germline V gives CDR1 WSHSY, CDR2 SAAADI. Trimming removed 2 bases from V and 2 bases from J; junction bases left unmatched: 11.

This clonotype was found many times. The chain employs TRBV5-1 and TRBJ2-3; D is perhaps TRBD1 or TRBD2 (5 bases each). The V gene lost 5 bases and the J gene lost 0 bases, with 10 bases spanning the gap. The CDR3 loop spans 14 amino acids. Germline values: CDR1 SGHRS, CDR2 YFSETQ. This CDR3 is CASRLGTSTDTQYF. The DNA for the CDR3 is TGCGCCAGCAGACTGGGGACCAGCACAGATACGCAGTATTTT.

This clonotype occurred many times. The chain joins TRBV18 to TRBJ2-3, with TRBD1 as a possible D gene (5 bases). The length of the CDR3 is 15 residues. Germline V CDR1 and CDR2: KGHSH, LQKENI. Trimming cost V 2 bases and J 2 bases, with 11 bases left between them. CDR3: CASSPGTGTTDTQYF. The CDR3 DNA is TGTGCCAGCTCACCAGGAACAGGAACCACAGATACGCAGTATTTT.